One T cell receptor beta chain is described in this entry. Next came a second PCR, run for about 6 to 11 cycles, which used a sample-barcoded 5' primer along with a J-beta primer mix. TCRdb re-derived calls from the 5' RACE reads in MiXCR, one entry per CDR3 protein. The sample contains about 1 million distinct CDR3 sequences, almost 25% of which appear only once. There are 13 residues in the CDR3. Germline V lookup: CDR1 MDHEN, CDR2 SYDVKM. The source of the sample is a study of blood T cells in healthy people across ages. These sequences were also reported in another study, on T cells of mothers and their children. That investigation notes: The yield was over 9 million TCR beta CDR3 reads from each mother and 2.5 million to 3 million from each child.

The chain joins TRBV28 to TRBJ2-3; 9 positions match TRBD2. Source material: blood. The source of this sequence is a girl aged 2-9 years in good health. CDR3 in amino acids: CAGAGGPQDTQYF. Written as DNA, the CDR3 is TGTGCAGGGGCGGGAGGGCCTCAAGATACGCAGTATTTT. Filled out from reference TRBV28 and TRBJ2-3, the complete variable domain reads DVKVTQSSRYLVKRTGEKVFLECVQDMDHENMFWYRQDPGLGLRLIYFSYDVKMKEKGDIPEGYSVSREKKERFSLILESASTNQTSMYLCAGAGGPQDTQYFGPGTRLTVL.